This T cell receptor beta chain emerged from a study of control samples from healthy donors and cancer patients. CDR1 is SNHLY and CDR2 is FYNNEI in the germline V gene. The CDR3 consists of 14 residues. Deletions cut 2 bases from V and 4 bases from J, with 11 bases between. The assay was immunoSEQ multiplex PCR, and TCRdb's table has in-frame clones only and misses some. The sample carries about 180,000 clones, nearly 90% recorded once. The rearrangement joins TRBV2 to TRBJ1-2; no clear D. The sample taken for sequencing was blood. This receptor was identified in a woman aged 50 to 60 in good health. CDR3 residues: CASSESATFYGYTF. DNA of the CDR3: TGTGCCAGCAGTGAAAGCGCCACCTTCTATGGCTACACCTTC.